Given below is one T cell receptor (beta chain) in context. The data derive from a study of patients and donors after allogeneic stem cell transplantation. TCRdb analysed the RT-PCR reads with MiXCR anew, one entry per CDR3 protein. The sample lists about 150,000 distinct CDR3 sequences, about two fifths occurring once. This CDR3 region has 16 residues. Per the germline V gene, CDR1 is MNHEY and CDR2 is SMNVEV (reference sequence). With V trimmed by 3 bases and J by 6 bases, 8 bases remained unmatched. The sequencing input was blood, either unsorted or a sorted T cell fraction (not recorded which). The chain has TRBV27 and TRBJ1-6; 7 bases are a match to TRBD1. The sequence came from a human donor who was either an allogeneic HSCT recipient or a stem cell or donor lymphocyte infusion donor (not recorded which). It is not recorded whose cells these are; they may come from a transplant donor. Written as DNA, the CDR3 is TGTGCCAGCAGTTTTTGGGACAGAGGTCTTAATTCACCCCTCCACTTT. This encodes CASSFWDRGLNSPLHF.